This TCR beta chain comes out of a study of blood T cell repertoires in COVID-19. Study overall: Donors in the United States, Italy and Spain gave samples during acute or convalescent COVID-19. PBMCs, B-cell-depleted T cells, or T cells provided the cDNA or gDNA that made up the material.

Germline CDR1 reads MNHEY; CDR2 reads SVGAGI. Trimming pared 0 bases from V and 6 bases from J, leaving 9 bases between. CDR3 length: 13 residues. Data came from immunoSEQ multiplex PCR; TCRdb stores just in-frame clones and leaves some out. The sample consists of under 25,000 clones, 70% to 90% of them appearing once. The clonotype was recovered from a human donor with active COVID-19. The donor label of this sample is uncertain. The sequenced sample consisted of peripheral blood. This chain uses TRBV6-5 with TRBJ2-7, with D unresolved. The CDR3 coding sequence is TGTGCCAGCAGTTACTCGAGATCGGGCGAGCAGTACTTC. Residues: CASSYSRSGEQYF.